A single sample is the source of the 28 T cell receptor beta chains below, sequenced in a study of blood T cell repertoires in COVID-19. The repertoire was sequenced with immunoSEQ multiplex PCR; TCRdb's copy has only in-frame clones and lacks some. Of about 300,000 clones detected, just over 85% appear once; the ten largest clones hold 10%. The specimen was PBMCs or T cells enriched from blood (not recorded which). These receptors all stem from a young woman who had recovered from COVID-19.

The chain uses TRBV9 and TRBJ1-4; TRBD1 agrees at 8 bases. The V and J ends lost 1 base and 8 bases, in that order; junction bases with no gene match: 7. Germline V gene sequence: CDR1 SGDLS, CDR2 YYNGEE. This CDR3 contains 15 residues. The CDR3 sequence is CASSVTMNRGEKLFF. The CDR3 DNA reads TGTGCCAGCAGCGTAACGATGAACAGGGGGGAAAAACTGTTTTTT.

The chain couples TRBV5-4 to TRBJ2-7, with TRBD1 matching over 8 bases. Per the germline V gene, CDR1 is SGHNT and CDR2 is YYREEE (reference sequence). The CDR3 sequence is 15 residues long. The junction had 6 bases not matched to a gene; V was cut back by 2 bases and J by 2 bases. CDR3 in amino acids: CASSLPEGQAYEQYF. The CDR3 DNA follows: TGTGCCAGCAGCTTACCCGAGGGACAGGCCTACGAGCAGTACTTC.

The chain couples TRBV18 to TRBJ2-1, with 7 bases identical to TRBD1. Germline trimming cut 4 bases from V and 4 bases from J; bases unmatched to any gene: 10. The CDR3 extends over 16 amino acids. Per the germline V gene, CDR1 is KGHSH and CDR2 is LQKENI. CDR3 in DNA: TGTGCCAGCTCACAACGAGGGGACAGACCTTACAATGAGCAGTTCTTC. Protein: CASSQRGDRPYNEQFF.

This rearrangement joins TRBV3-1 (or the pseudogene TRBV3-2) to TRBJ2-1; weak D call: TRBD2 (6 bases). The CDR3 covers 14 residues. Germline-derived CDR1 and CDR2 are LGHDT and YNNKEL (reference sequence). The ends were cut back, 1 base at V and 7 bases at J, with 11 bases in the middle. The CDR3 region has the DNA TGTGCCAGCAGCCAAGGCGGGACGTGGAATGAGCAGTTCTTC. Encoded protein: CASSQGGTWNEQFF.

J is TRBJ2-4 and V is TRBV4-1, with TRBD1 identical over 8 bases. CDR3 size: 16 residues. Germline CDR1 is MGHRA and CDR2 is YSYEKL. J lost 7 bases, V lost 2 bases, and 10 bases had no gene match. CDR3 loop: CASSQQKGQAGNIQYF. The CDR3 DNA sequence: TGCGCCAGCAGCCAACAAAAGGGACAGGCGGGCAACATTCAGTACTTC.

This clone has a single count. For the CDR3, the DNA is TGTGCCAGCAGCTTAGGTCGAGGGTTAGGGCCTAACTATGGCTACACCTTC. This codes for CASSLGRGLGPNYGYTF. The chain recombines TRBV7-9 with TRBJ1-2; D is uncertain. V lost 1 base and J lost 0, with 15 bases in between. Germline lookup yields CDR1 SEHNR and CDR2 FQNEAQ (reference sequence). The CDR3 covers 17 residues.

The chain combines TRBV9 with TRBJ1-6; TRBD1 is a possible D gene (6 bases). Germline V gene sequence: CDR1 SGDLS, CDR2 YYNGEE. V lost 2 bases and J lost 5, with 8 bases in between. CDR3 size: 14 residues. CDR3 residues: CASSVKGDNSPLHF. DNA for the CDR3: TGTGCCAGCAGCGTGAAGGGGGATAATTCACCCCTCCACTTT.

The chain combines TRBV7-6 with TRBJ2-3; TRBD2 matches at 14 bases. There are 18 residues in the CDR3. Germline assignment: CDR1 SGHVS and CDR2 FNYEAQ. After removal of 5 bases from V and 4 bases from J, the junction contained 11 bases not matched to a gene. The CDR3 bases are TGTGCCAGCAGCCTACCTCCGACTAGCGGGGGGGCCTCAGATACGCAGTATTTT. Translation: CASSLPPTSGGASDTQYF.

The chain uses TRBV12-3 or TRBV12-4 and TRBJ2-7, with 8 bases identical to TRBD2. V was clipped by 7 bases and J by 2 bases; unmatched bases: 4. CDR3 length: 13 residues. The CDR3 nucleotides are TGTGCCAGCACAGCGGGGGCTCCCTACGAGCAGTACTTC. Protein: CASTAGAPYEQYF.

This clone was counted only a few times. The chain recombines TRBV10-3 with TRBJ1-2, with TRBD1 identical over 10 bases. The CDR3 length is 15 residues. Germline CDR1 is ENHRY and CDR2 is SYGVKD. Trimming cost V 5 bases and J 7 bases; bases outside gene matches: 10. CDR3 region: CAISNRDRGTGGYTF. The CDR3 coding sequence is TGTGCCATCAGTAACCGGGACAGGGGTACCGGTGGCTACACCTTC.

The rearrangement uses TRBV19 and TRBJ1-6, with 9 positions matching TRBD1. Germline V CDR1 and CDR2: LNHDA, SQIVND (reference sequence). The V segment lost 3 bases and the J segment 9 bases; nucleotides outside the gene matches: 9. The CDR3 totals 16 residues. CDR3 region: CASSIRQGVSGSPLHF. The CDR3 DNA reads TGTGCCAGTAGTATTCGACAGGGGGTCTCTGGTTCACCCCTCCACTTT.

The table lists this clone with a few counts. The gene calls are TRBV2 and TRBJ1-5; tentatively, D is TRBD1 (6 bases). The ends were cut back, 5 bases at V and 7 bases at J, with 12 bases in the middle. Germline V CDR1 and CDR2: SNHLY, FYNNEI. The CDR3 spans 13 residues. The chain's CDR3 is CASSNNRDQPQHF. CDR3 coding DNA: TGTGCCAGCAGTAACAACAGGGACCAGCCCCAGCATTTT.

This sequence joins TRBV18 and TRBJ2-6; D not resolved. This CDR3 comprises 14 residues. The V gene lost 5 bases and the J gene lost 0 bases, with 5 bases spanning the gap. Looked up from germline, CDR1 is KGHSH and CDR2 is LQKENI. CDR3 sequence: CASSSSSGANVLTF. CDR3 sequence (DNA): TGTGCCAGCTCATCTTCCTCTGGGGCCAACGTCCTGACTTTC.

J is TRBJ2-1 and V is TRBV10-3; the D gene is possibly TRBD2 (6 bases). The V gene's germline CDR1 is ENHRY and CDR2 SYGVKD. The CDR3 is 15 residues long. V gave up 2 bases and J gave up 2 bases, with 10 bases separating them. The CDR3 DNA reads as TGTGCCATCAGTGAGGGGGGGTTGACCTACAATGAGCAGTTCTTC. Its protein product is CAISEGGLTYNEQFF.

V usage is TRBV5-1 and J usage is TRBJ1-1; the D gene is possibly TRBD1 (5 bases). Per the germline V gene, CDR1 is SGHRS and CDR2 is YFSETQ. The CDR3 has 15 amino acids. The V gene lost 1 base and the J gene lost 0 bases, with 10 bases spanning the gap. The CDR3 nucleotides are TGCGCCAGCAGCTTGCAGGGTGGAATGAACACTGAAGCTTTCTTT. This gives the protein CASSLQGGMNTEAFF.

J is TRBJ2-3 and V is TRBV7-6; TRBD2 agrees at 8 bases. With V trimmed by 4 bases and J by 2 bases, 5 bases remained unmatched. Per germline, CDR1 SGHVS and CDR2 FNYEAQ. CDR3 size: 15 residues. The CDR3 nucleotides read TGTGCCAGCAGCTATACGGGGGGGCCCACAGATACGCAGTATTTT. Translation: CASSYTGGPTDTQYF.

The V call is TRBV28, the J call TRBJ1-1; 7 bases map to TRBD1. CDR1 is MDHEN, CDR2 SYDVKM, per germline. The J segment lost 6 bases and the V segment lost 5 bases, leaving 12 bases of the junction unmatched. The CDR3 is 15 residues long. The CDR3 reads CASSTPSGTASEAFF. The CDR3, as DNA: TGTGCCAGCAGTACCCCGTCAGGGACAGCCTCTGAAGCTTTCTTT.

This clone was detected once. The chain's CDR3 is CASSTTLRASGETRSSYEQYF. CDR3 nucleotides: TGTGCCAGCAGCACCACTTTGAGAGCTAGCGGGGAGACGAGGAGCTCCTACGAGCAGTACTTC. This chain connects TRBV7-3 to TRBJ2-7, with 9 bases aligning to TRBD2. The V gene's germline CDR1 is SGHTA and CDR2 FQGTGA. V trimming: 5 bases; J trimming: 0 bases; junction bases outside the gene matches: 23. The CDR3 covers 21 residues.

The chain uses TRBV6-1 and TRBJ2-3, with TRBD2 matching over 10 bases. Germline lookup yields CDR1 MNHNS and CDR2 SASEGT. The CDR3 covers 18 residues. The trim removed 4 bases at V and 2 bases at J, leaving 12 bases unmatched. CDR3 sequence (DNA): TGTGCCAGCAGTGGGGTAGATTACGGACTAGCGGACACAGATACGCAGTATTTT. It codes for CASSGVDYGLADTDTQYF.

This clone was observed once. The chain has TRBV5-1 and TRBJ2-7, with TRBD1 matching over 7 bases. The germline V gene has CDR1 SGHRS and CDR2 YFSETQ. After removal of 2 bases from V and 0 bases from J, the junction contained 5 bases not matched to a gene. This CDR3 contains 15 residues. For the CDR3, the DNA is TGCGCCAGCAGCTTAGGGACAGCAGGCTCCTACGAGCAGTACTTC. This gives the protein CASSLGTAGSYEQYF.

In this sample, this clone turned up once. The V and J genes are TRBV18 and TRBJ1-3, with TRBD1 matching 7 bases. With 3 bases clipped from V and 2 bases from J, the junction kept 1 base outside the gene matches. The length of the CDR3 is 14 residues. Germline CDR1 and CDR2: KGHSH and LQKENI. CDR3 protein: CASSPDRAGNTIYF. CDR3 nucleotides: TGTGCCAGCTCACCTGACAGGGCTGGAAACACCATATATTTT.

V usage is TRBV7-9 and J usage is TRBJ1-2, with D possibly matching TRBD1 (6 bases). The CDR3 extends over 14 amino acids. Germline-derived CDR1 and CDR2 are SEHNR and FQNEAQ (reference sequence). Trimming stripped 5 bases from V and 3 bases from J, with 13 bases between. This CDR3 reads CASSLRQEDYGYTF. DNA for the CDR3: TGTGCCAGCAGCCTCAGACAGGAAGACTATGGCTACACCTTC.

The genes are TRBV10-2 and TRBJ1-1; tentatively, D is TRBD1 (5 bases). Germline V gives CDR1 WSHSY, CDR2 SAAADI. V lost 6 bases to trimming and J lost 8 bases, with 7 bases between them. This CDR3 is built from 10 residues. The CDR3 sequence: CASSQGEAFF. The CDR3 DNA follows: TGCGCCAGCAGCCAGGGAGAAGCTTTCTTT.

This CDR3 reads CAWSLTWGVGRLGPQHF. The CDR3 DNA reads TGTGCCTGGAGTCTCACCTGGGGGGTGGGTCGTTTGGGGCCCCAGCATTTT. This chain joins TRBV30 and TRBJ1-5; TRBD1 might be the D (5 bases). This CDR3 is 17 amino acids long. The V end was cut by 2 bases, the J end by 9 bases, with 26 bases between. Germline V CDR1 and CDR2: GTSNPN, SVGIG (reference sequence).

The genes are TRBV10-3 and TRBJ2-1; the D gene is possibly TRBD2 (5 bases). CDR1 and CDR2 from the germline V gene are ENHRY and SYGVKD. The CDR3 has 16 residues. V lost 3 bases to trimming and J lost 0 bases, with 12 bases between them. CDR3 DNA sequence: TGTGCCATCAGTGACCCCGTAGCGTACTCCTACAATGAGCAGTTCTTC. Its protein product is CAISDPVAYSYNEQFF.

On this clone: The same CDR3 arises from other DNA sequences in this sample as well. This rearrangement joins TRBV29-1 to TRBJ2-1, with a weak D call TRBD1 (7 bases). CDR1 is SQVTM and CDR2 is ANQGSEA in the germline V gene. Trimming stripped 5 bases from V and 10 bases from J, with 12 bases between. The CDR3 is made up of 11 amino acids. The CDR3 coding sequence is TGCAGCGTTAACAGGGGAGGCGAGCAGTTCTTC. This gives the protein CSVNRGGEQFF.

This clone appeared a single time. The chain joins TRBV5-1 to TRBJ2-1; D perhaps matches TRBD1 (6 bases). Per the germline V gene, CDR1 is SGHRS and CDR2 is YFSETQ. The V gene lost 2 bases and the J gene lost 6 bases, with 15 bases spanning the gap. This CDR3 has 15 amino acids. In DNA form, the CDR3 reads TGCGCCAGCAGCTTACAGGGTTTTTTGGGCAATGAGCAGTTCTTC. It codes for CASSLQGFLGNEQFF.

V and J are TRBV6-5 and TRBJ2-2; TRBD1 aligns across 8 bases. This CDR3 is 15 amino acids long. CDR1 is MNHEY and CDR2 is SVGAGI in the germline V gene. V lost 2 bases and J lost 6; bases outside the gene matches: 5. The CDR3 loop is CASSYATTGAGELFF. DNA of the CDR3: TGTGCCAGCAGTTACGCGACGACAGGGGCCGGGGAGCTGTTTTTT.